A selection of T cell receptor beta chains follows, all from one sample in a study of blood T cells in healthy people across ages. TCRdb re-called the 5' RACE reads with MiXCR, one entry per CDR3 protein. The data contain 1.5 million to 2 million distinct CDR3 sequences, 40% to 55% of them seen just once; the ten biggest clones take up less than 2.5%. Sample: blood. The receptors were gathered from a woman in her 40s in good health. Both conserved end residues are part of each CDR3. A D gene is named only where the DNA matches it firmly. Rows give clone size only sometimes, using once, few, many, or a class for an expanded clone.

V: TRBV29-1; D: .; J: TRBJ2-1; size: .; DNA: TGCAGCCCTCGTGAGCAGTTCTTC; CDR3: CSPREQFF
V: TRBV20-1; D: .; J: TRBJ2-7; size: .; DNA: TGCAGCTGCGCAGGGGGGACCTACGAGCAGTACTTC; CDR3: CSCAGGTYEQYF
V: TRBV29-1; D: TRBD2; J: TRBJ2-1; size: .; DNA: TGCAGCGGGATGCTTACTAGCGGAGAGCAGTTCTTC; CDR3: CSGMLTSGEQFF
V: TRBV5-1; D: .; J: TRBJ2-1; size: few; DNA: TGCGCCAGCAGCCTGGGATCGAGGACCAAAAATGAGCAGTTCTTC; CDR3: CASSLGSRTKNEQFF
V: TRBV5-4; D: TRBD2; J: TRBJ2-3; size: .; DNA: TGTGCCAGCAGCACCTCAGGACTAGCGTTCACAGATACGCAGTATTTT; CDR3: CASSTSGLAFTDTQYF
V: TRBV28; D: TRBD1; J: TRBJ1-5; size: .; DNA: TGTGCCAGCAGAAGCCCTACGGGACAGGGAAATCAGCCCCAGCATTTT; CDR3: CASRSPTGQGNQPQHF
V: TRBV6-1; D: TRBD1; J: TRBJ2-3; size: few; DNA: TGTGCCAGCAGTGCCGGGACAGGGGGTTACACAGATACGCAGTATTTT; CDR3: CASSAGTGGYTDTQYF
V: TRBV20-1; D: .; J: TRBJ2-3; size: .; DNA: TGCGGTGCTAGAGATACGCGGCGGAGCACAGATACGCAGTATTTT; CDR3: CGARDTRRSTDTQYF
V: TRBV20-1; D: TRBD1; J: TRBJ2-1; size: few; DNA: TGCAGTGCTCGCCTCATTGAGACAGGGGGTCATGAGCAGTTCTTC; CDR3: CSARLIETGGHEQFF
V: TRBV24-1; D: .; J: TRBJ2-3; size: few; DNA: TGTGCCACCAGTGATTTTACACAGGGTAGTGGTACGCAGTATTTT; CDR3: CATSDFTQGSGTQYF
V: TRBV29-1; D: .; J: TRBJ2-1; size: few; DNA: TGCAGCCCATCCGGGGACGGGGGTAACAATGAGCAGTTCTTC; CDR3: CSPSGDGGNNEQFF
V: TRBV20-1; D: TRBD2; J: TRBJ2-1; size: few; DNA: TGCAGTGCTATGGGACTAGCGGGGTTACATGAGCAGTTCTTC; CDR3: CSAMGLAGLHEQFF
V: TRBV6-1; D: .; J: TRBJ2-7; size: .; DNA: TGTGCCAGCAGCAATATTACGGCGGGCACGTCGCAGGGGAAAACCCACGAGCAGTACTTC; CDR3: CASSNITAGTSQGKTHEQYF
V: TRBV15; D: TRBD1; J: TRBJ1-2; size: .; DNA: TGTGCCACCAGCGAGGGACAGGGAAATGGCTACACCTTC; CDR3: CATSEGQGNGYTF
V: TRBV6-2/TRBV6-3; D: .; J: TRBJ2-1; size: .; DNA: TGTGCCAACCTACTCGGACATAACTCCTACAATGAGCAGTTCTTC; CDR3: CANLLGHNSYNEQFF
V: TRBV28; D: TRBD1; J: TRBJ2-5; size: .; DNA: TGTGCCAGCACCTTCGGACAGGGTATCGGGGAGACCCAGTACTTC; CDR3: CASTFGQGIGETQYF
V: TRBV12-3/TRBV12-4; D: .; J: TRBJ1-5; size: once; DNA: TGTGCCAGCAGCGACGGGCCCTTTAGCAATCAGCCCCAGCATTTT; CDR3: CASSDGPFSNQPQHF
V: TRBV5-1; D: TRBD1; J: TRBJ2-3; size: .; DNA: TGCGCCAGCGGAATGGGGACAGCGAATATCGATACGCAGTATTTT; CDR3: CASGMGTANIDTQYF
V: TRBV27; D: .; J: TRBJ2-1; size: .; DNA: TGTGCCAGCAGTCAAACCGCAACCGGGACTTTGGGGCAGTTCTTC; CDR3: CASSQTATGTLGQFF
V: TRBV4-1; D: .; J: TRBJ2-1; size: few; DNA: .; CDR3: CASSPFGPGSSYNEQFF
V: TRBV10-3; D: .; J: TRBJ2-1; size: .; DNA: TGTGCCATCAGTGAGTCGGGGTTCGGAGGGTACAATGAGCAGTTCTTC; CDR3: CAISESGFGGYNEQFF
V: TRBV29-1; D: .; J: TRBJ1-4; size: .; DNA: TGCAGCGTTGAAGTGGGGGAGGGATGGACTAATGAAAAACTGTTTTTT; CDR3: CSVEVGEGWTNEKLFF
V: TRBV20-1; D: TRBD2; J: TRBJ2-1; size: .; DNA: TGCAGGGCCACTAGCGGGGGGGCCGTAAATGAGCAGTTCTTC; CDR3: CRATSGGAVNEQFF
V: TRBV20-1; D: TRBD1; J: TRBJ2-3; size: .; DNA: TGCAGTGCTATACGACAGGGATTCACAGATACGCAGTATTTT; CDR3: CSAIRQGFTDTQYF
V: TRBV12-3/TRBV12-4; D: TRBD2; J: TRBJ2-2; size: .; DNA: TGTGCCAGCACGTCGCGGGGGGGCGTCAACACCGGGGAGCTGTTTTTT; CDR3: CASTSRGGVNTGELFF
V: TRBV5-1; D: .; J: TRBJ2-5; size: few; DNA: TGCGCCAGCAGCTTGGAACCCGTGGAGACCCAGTACTTC; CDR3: CASSLEPVETQYF
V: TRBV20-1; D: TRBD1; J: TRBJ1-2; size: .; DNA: TGCAGTGCTAGAGCCATGGGACAGAGGAACTATGGCTACACCTTC; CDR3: CSARAMGQRNYGYTF
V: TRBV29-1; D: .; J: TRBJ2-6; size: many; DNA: TGCAGCGTTCTAGTTGGGGCCAACGTCCTGACTTTC; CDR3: CSVLVGANVLTF
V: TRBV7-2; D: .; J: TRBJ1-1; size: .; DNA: TGTGCCAGCAGCGCCCGTATAGGGGGAGGGAACACTGAAGCTTTCTTT; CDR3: CASSARIGGGNTEAFF
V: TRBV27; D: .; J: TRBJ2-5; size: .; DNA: TGTGCCAGCAGTTCCCTCCAGGGGGGACAAGAGACCCAGTACTTC; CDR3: CASSSLQGGQETQYF
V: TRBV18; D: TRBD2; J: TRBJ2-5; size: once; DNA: TGTGCCAGCTCGCCACCTCGGACTAGCGGGGGCCATCAAGAGACCCAGTACTTC; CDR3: CASSPPRTSGGHQETQYF
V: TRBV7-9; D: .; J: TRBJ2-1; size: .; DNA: TGTGCCAGCAGCTACCGAAGGAGCGGAGGGACTAATGAGCAGTTCTTC; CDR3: CASSYRRSGGTNEQFF
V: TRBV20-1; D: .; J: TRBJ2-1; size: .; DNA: TGCAGTGCCGCGGTTATCGATGAGCAGTTCTTC; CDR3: CSAAVIDEQFF
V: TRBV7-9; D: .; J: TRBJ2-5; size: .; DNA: TGTGCCAGCAGCAAGACAGATTTACCCAATGAGCAGTACTTC; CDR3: CASSKTDLPNEQYF
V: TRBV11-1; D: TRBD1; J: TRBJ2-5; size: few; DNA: TGTGCCAGCAGCGGGACAGGGCAAGTGGAGACCCAGTACTTC; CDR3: CASSGTGQVETQYF
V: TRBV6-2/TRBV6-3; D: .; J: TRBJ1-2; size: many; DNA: TGTGCCAGCAGTTACGAGGGAAACTATGGCTACACCTTC; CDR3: CASSYEGNYGYTF
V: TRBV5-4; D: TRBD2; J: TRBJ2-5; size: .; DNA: TGTGCCAGCAGCATCGGGAGGGAGACGACACAAGAGACCCAGTACTTC; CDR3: CASSIGRETTQETQYF
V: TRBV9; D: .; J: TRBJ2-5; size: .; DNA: TGTGCCAGCAGTGGGATCTTAGCTGGACTCCCGAAGCCAGAGACCCAGTACTTC; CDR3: CASSGILAGLPKPETQYF
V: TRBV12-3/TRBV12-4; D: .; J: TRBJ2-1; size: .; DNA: TGTGCCAGCAGTTTACCCAGGAAATACAATGAGCAGTTCTTC; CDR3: CASSLPRKYNEQFF
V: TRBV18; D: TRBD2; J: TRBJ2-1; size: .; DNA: TGTGCCAGCACGGGGGGGCTCTACAATGAGCAGTTCTTC; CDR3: CASTGGLYNEQFF
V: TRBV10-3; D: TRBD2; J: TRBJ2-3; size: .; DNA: TGTGCCATCAGTGAGTCTAATAGCGGGAGGTCCACAGATACGCAGTATTTT; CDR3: CAISESNSGRSTDTQYF
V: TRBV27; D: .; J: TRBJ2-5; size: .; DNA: TGTGCCAGCCGGCGTAAGGGGAGGGGGGAAGAGACCCAGTACTTC; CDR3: CASRRKGRGEETQYF
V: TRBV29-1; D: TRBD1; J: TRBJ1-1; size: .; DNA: TGCAGCGTAAGGGACAGGGTTTACACTGAAGCTTTCTTT; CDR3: CSVRDRVYTEAFF
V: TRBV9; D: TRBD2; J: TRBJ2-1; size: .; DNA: TGTGCCAGCAGCCCATCGGGACTAGCGATGGGTGAGCAGTTCTTC; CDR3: CASSPSGLAMGEQFF
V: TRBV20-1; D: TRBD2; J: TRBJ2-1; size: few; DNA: TGCAGTGCCCCGAAGCGGGAGGCGGGGAATGAGCAGTTCTTC; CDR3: CSAPKREAGNEQFF
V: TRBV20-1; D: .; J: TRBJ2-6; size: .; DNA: TGCAGTGCTAGAGAGGCGGGGTTCTCTGGGGCCAACGTCCTGACTTTC; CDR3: CSAREAGFSGANVLTF
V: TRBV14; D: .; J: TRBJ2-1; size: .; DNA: TGTGCCAGCAGCCAAGGGGGTCTCAACTCCTACAATGAGCAGTTCTTC; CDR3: CASSQGGLNSYNEQFF
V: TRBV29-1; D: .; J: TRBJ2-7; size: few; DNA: TGCAGCGTTGATTCAGGCCCTTCCTACGAGCAGTACTTC; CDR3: CSVDSGPSYEQYF
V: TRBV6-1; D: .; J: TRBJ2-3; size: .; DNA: TGTGCCAGCAGTGAAAGGGCCCGAAACCCAGATACGCAGTATTTT; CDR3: CASSERARNPDTQYF
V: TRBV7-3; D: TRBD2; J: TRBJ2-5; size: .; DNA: TGTGCCAGCAGCTCTACACGGACTAGCGGGACTAAAGAGACCCAGTACTTC; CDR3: CASSSTRTSGTKETQYF
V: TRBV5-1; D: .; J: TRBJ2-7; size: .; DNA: TGCGCCAGCAGCTTGTCGGACGGCGGATTATGGGAGCAGTACTTC; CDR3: CASSLSDGGLWEQYF
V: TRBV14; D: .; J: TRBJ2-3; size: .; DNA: TGTGCCAGCAGCCAATCGGGACGGCAAAGCACAGATACGCAGTATTTT; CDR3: CASSQSGRQSTDTQYF
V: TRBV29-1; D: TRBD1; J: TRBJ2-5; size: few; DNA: TGCAGCCTAGGACAGGCACAAGAGACCCAGTACTTC; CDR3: CSLGQAQETQYF
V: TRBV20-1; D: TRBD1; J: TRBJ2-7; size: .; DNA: TGCAGTGCTAGGGACGGACAGGGCAGGGACGAGCAGTACTTC; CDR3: CSARDGQGRDEQYF
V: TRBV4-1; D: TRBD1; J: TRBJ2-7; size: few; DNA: TGCGCCAGCAGCCAAGACCGGCAGGGGGTTTTCTACGAGCAGTACTTC; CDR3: CASSQDRQGVFYEQYF
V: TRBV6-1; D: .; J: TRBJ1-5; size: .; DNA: TGTGCCAGCAGTGAAGATAATCTGACACGCCAGCATTTT; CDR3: CASSEDNLTRQHF
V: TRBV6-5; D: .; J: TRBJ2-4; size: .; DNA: TGTGCCAGCAGTCCCGACAGGATTCGGAACATTCAGTACTTC; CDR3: CASSPDRIRNIQYF